This TCR beta chain is drawn from a study of blood T cell repertoires in COVID-19. Background on the study: Collection of acute and convalescent COVID-19 samples took place in the United States, Italy and Spain. From T cells, B-cell-depleted T cells, or PBMCs came the material, which was cDNA or gDNA.

The CDR3 runs to 17 residues. Germline V gene lookup returns CDR1 GTSNPN and CDR2 SVGIG (reference sequence). The V gene end was trimmed by 0 bases and the J gene end by 2 bases; junction bases not matched to a gene: 12. Original analysis: Estimation of nucleated cell counts relied on the amplification of reference gene primers. The data were produced by immunoSEQ multiplex PCR, yet TCRdb's version contains in-frame clones alone and is incomplete. The DNA was the basis for D and trimming; V, J and clone size are from that table. In the table there are about 210,000 clones, about 92% of which are singletons.

This chain connects TRBV30 to TRBJ1-2, with 7 bases lining up with TRBD1. The material sequenced was peripheral blood. This sequence was found in a man aged 25-40 years with acute or convalescent COVID-19. The CDR3 sequence is CAWSVQALGQDNYGYTF. DNA of the CDR3: TGTGCCTGGAGTGTACAGGCCCTCGGACAGGACAACTATGGCTACACCTTC.